The 11 T cell receptor beta chains listed next were all sequenced from one sample in a study of CXCR3 chemokines and chemotherapy response in bladder cancer. One entry per CDR3 protein, called by TCRdb with MiXCR from the PCR reads. This sample has around 2,000 distinct CDR3 sequences, with about 17% found just once. The specimen was obtained from a patient whose treatment included neoadjuvant chemotherapy. The receptors derive from a human donor with bladder cancer that responded to neoadjuvant chemotherapy.

In its sample, this clonotype ranks as medium-sized (0.01 to 0.1%). V gene TRBV18 combines with J gene TRBJ2-3; D gene ambiguous. This CDR3 is 12 amino acids long. Germline-derived CDR1 and CDR2 are KGHSH and LQKENI. V was pared by 2 bases and J by 2 bases, with 2 bases between. CDR3 sequence (DNA): TGTGCCAGCTCACCAGTCACAGATACGCAGTATTTT. Protein product: CASSPVTDTQYF.

This chain links TRBV9 with TRBJ2-1; 8 bases are a match to TRBD2. The CDR3 has 15 residues. Germline CDR1 SGDLS, CDR2 YYNGEE. V trimming: 0 bases; J trimming: 10 bases; junction bases outside the gene matches: 9. CDR3 nucleotides: TGTGCCAGCAGCGTAGTTTCGGGAGGGCCGGGGGAGCAGTTCTTC. Translated, it gives CASSVVSGGPGEQFF. The complete variable domain, with remaining parts taken from reference TRBV9 and TRBJ2-1, reads DSGVTQTPKHLITATGQRVTLRCSPRSGDLSVYWYQQSLDQGLQFLIQYYNGEERAKGNILERFSAQQFPDLHSELNLSSLELGDSALYFCASSVVSGGPGEQFFGPGTRLTVL.

This clonotype was found a few times. The chain combines TRBV20-1 with TRBJ2-2; 9 nucleotides agree with TRBD2. The ends lost 0 bases at V and 1 base at J; junction bases unmatched: 9. The CDR3 totals 18 residues. Germline values: CDR1 DFQATT, CDR2 SNEGSKA (reference sequence). CDR3 sequence reads: CSARDPGKAGGNTGELFF. As DNA, the CDR3 is TGCAGTGCTAGAGATCCGGGCAAAGCGGGAGGGAACACCGGGGAGCTGTTTTTT.

This clonotype was recorded many times. The chain has TRBV5-4 and TRBJ2-2, with D possibly TRBD1 on 6 matching bases. The CDR3 consists of 16 residues. The germline gives CDR1 SGHNT, CDR2 YYREEE (reference sequence). Trimming shortened V by 4 bases and J by 1 base, and 14 bases separated the two germline ends. In DNA form, the CDR3 reads TGTGCCAGCAGCCGTACAGGGACGGGGAACACCGGGGAGCTGTTTTTT. Amino acid sequence: CASSRTGTGNTGELFF.

This clonotype was observed many times. The gene calls are TRBV28 and TRBJ2-7, with 11 bases lining up with TRBD2. The CDR3 runs to 14 residues. The ends lost 6 bases at V and 6 bases at J; junction bases unmatched: 7. CDR1 MDHEN and CDR2 SYDVKM come from the germline V gene. The CDR3 spells CASSLTSGKSEQYF. In DNA form, the CDR3 reads TGTGCCAGCAGCCTGACTAGCGGGAAGAGCGAGCAGTACTTC.

This clonotype was seen a few times. This chain links TRBV11-3 with TRBJ2-5; D gene unclear. The germline CDR1 and CDR2 sequences are SGHNT and YENEEA. V was clipped by 2 bases and J by 4 bases, with 8 bases between them. This CDR3 comprises 13 residues. CDR3 DNA: TGTGCCAGCAGCTTATATGAGCGAGAGACCCAGTACTTC. Amino acid sequence: CASSLYERETQYF.

This clonotype was counted between two and nine times. The chain employs TRBV20-1 and TRBJ2-3; 10 positions agree with TRBD2. The CDR3 is 14 amino acids. Germline lookup yields CDR1 DFQATT and CDR2 SNEGSKA (reference sequence). J was trimmed by 11 bases and V by 7 bases; bases with no gene match: 15. The chain's CDR3 is CSVTSGRVFLEQYF. CDR3 coding DNA: TGCAGTGTTACGAGCGGGAGGGTTTTTTTGGAGCAGTATTTT.

This clonotype is labeled as medium-sized. The chain couples TRBV6-6 to TRBJ1-5; TRBD1 is a possible D gene (5 bases). V gave up 0 bases and J gave up 4 bases, with 7 bases separating them. CDR3 length: 14 residues. Germline assignment: CDR1 MNHNY and CDR2 SVGAGI (reference sequence). In DNA form, the CDR3 reads TGTGCCAGCAGTTACTCGGGGCTAAATCAGCCCCAGCATTTT. Amino acids: CASSYSGLNQPQHF.

This clonotype turned up a few times. The rearrangement links TRBV7-9 to TRBJ2-2, with 7 nucleotides matching TRBD2. CDR3 length: 15 residues. CDR1 SEHNR and CDR2 FQNEAQ come from the germline V gene (reference sequence). Trimming cost V 1 base and J 6 bases; bases outside gene matches: 5. As DNA, the CDR3 is TGTGCCAGCAGCTTAGGCCTAGCGGAGGCCGGGGAGCTGTTTTTT. This gives the protein CASSLGLAEAGELFF.

This clonotype is labeled as medium-sized. The rearrangement links TRBV9 to TRBJ2-1; 8 bases line up with TRBD2. The CDR3 runs 15 residues. Germline V gives CDR1 SGDLS, CDR2 YYNGEE. V shed 5 bases and J 6 bases; nucleotides not matched to a gene: 10. This chain's CDR3 is CASRAGAGESNEQFF. The CDR3 coding sequence is TGTGCCAGCAGGGCAGGAGCGGGAGAGTCCAATGAGCAGTTCTTC.

This clonotype was seen ten or more times. The rearrangement uses TRBV7-9 and TRBJ1-2, with TRBD1 matching over 12 bases. Germline V gene sequence: CDR1 SEHNR, CDR2 FQNEAQ (reference sequence). The CDR3 sequence is 16 residues long. The junction had 8 bases not matched to a gene; V was cut back by 5 bases and J by 4 bases. CDR3 DNA: TGTGCCAGCAGCGATCGGGACAGGGGGCGCAGCTATGGCTACACCTTC. Amino acid sequence: CASSDRDRGRSYGYTF.